In this sample, the clone carrying this TCR beta chain turned up many times. The target antigen is unknown. This record belongs to a study of identical twins. General observations from the study: Within cord blood, abundant beta clonotypes carried fewer insertions, but memory repertoires showed no such trend.

The donors were all healthy and Caucasian. Unique molecular identifiers were present on the cDNA, and a universal primer site came from template switching. MiXCR, run by TCRdb on the 5' RACE reads, gives a single entry per CDR3 protein. The data contain about 920,000 distinct CDR3 sequences, approximately 13% of them singletons. The sample also formed part of further work on yellow fever vaccine responses in identical twins.

This clonotype was obtained from a woman in her late teens or twenties in good health. Source material: PBMCs.

The CDR3 protein is CSARLRTVNTEAFF. The CDR3 DNA reads TGCAGTGCTAGACTAAGGACAGTGAACACTGAAGCTTTCTTT. The chain combines TRBV20-1 with TRBJ1-1; D perhaps matches TRBD1 (6 bases). Germline V gene data show CDR1 as DFQATT and CDR2 as SNEGSKA (reference sequence). CDR3 length: 14 amino acids. V gave up 2 bases and J gave up 0 bases, with 10 bases separating them.